One sample yielded the 13 T cell receptor beta chains listed below, sequenced in a study of cytomegalovirus exposure and HLA in healthy donors. Primers: 60 Vbeta forward and 13 Jbeta reverse. Generated by immunoSEQ multiplex PCR, the TCRdb table keeps only in-frame clones and is missing some. The sample lists 100,000 to 150,000 clones; roughly a tenth were seen once. Sequenced sample: PBMCs. The source is a woman under 30 in good health and CMV-seropositive.

The V gene is TRBV7-2, the J gene TRBJ2-7; 7 nucleotides line up with TRBD2. With V trimmed by 5 bases and J by 2 bases, 6 bases remained unmatched. CDR1 and CDR2 (germline): SGHTA, FQGNSA. The CDR3 contains 14 residues. CDR3 nucleotide sequence: TGTGCCAGCAGCCTAAGCCTAGCGGCCTACGAGCAGTACTTC. Residues: CASSLSLAAYEQYF. Full variable domain (outside the CDR3, taken from reference TRBV7-2 and TRBJ2-7): GAGVSQSPSNKVTEKGKDVELRCDPISGHTALYWYRQSLGQGLEFLIYFQGNSAPDKSGLPSDRFSAERTGGSVSTLTIQRTQQEDSAVYLCASSLSLAAYEQYFGPGTRLTVT.

The J gene is TRBJ2-2, the V gene TRBV27, with 7 bases matching TRBD1. In germline, CDR1 is MNHEY, CDR2 SMNVEV (reference sequence). The CDR3 is 16 residues long. The trim removed 4 bases at V and 3 bases at J, leaving 8 bases unmatched. The CDR3 region is CASSSRDSRDTGELFF. The CDR3 DNA reads as TGTGCCAGCAGTTCCCGGGACAGCCGGGACACCGGGGAGCTGTTTTTT.

This clone was recorded a few times. This rearrangement joins TRBV27 to TRBJ2-3; 15 bases are shared with TRBD2. Germline V lookup: CDR1 MNHEY, CDR2 SMNVEV (reference sequence). With 5 bases clipped from V and 5 bases from J, the junction kept 8 bases outside the gene matches. The CDR3 sequence is 17 residues long. The CDR3 is CASSNRTSGRERDTQYF. In nucleotides, the CDR3 is TGTGCCAGCAGTAATAGGACTAGCGGGAGGGAGCGAGATACGCAGTATTTT.

The chain recombines TRBV28 with TRBJ1-2; D remains ambiguous. The CDR3 length is 13 residues. Per germline, CDR1 MDHEN and CDR2 SYDVKM. Trimming stripped 10 bases from V and 1 base from J, with 13 bases between. For the CDR3, the DNA is TGTGCCATCCAATCCTCGGGTAACTATGGCTACACCTTC. It codes for CAIQSSGNYGYTF.

Only a few counts were recorded for this clone. The gene calls are TRBV6-6 and TRBJ1-2; D is ambiguous. V was trimmed by 2 bases and J by 6 bases, leaving 7 bases between them. This CDR3 contains 12 residues. CDR1 and CDR2 from the germline V gene are MNHNY and SVGAGI (reference sequence). CDR3 residues: CASSYVGDGYTF. The CDR3 DNA sequence: TGTGCCAGCAGTTACGTCGGGGATGGCTACACCTTC.

This sequence joins TRBV10-3 and TRBJ2-7; D is perhaps TRBD1 (6 bases). This CDR3 spans 14 amino acids. V was cut by 11 bases and J by 0 bases, with 17 bases left in between. Germline V CDR1 and CDR2: ENHRY, SYGVKD. The CDR3 spells CASSGQQTSYEQYF. The CDR3 region has the DNA TGTGCCTCGAGCGGACAGCAGACCTCCTACGAGCAGTACTTC.

The chain couples TRBV11-2 to TRBJ2-1; TRBD2 agrees at 9 bases. J gave up 7 bases and V 0 bases, and 4 bases lay outside the gene matches. This CDR3 region has 15 residues. Germline V gene sequence: CDR1 SGHAT, CDR2 FQNNGV. In nucleotides, the CDR3 is TGTGCCAGCAGCTTAGAAGCGGGAGGTGGAAATGAGCAGTTCTTC. This sequence encodes CASSLEAGGGNEQFF.

This clone was counted a few times. This rearrangement joins TRBV9 to TRBJ2-7; 13 bases are a match to TRBD2. This CDR3 contains 21 residues. Germline-derived CDR1 and CDR2 are SGDLS and YYNGEE. J gave up 6 bases and V 0 bases, and 21 bases lay outside the gene matches. As DNA, the CDR3 is TGTGCCAGCAGCGTAGCTGCCGACCCCATCCTCACTAGCGGGAGGGCCGGCGAGCAGTACTTC. It yields the protein CASSVAADPILTSGRAGEQYF.

This clone was detected a few times. This CDR3 reads CAWSGQNQGKETQYF. For the CDR3, the DNA is TGTGCCTGGAGTGGACAGAACCAGGGGAAAGAGACCCAGTACTTC. The J gene is TRBJ2-5, the V gene TRBV30, with D maybe TRBD1 (6 bases). Germline loops: CDR1 GTSNPN, CDR2 SVGIG (reference sequence). V was trimmed by 1 base and J by 3 bases, leaving 15 bases between them. CDR3 length: 15 residues.

The table lists this clone with a few counts. V gene TRBV7-9 combines with J gene TRBJ1-1; D uncertain. The CDR3 length is 14 residues. Deletions cut 5 bases from V and 5 bases from J, with 15 bases between. Germline V gene data show CDR1 as SEHNR and CDR2 as FQNEAQ (reference sequence). CDR3 nucleotide sequence: TGTGCCAGCAGCCCCCAGAGGGTACAGACTGAAGCTTTCTTT. Translation: CASSPQRVQTEAFF.

The table lists this clone with a few counts. The chain couples TRBV7-9 to TRBJ2-5; 11 bases map to TRBD2. Germline CDR1 is SEHNR and CDR2 is FQNEAQ (reference sequence). V lost 1 base and J lost 5; bases outside the gene matches: 6. This CDR3 contains 16 residues. The CDR3, as DNA: TGTGCCAGCAGCTTAGTACTAGCGGGAGATGTGGAGACCCAGTACTTC. Translated: CASSLVLAGDVETQYF.

The chain recombines TRBV13 with TRBJ2-1; perhaps TRBD2 as D (6 bases). The CDR3 totals 15 residues. The germline gives CDR1 PRHDT, CDR2 FYEKMQ (reference sequence). V was clipped by 5 bases and J by 3 bases, with 14 bases between them. CDR3 region: CASSLSSVNYNEQFF. CDR3 nucleotide sequence: TGTGCCAGCAGCCTATCTAGCGTGAACTACAATGAGCAGTTCTTC. Using reference TRBV13 and TRBJ2-1 for the parts outside the CDR3, the full variable domain is AAGVIQSPRHLIKEKRETATLKCYPIPRHDTVYWYQQGPGQDPQFLISFYEKMQSDKGSIPDRFSAQQFSDYHSELNMSSLELGDSALYFCASSLSSVNYNEQFFGPGTRLTVL.

The CDR3 spells CASSPNSLTGRGNEQFF. The CDR3, as DNA: TGTGCCAGCAGTCCGAATTCCCTCACGGGGAGGGGCAATGAGCAGTTCTTC. The chain couples TRBV25-1 to TRBJ2-1, with 7 nucleotides matching TRBD2. The CDR3 is made up of 17 amino acids. Germline CDR1 and CDR2: MGHDK and SYGVNS. V lost 5 bases, J lost 6 bases, and 16 bases stayed unmatched. The whole variable domain, filled in from reference TRBV25-1 and TRBJ2-1, reads EADIYQTPRYLVIGTGKKITLECSQTMGHDKMYWYQQDPGMELHLIHYSYGVNSTEKGDLSSESTVSRIRTEHFPLTLESARPSHTSQYLCASSPNSLTGRGNEQFFGPGTRLTVL.